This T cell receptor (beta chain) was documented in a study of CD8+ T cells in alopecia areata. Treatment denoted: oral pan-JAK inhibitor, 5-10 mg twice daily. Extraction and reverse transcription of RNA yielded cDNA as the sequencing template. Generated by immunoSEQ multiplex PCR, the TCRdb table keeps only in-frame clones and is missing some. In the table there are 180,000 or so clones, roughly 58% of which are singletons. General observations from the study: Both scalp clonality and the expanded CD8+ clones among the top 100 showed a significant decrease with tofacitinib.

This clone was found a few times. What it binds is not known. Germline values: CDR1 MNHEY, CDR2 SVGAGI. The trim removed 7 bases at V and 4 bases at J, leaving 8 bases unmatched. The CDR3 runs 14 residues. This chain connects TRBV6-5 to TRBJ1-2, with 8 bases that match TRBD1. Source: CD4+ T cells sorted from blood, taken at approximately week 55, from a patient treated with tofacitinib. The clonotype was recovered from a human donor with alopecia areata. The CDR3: CASTPGTGVYGYTF. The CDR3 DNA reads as TGTGCCAGCACCCCTGGGACAGGAGTCTATGGCTACACCTTC.